This is a list of T cell receptor beta chains from one sample in a study of T cell repertoires in cytomegalovirus infection. TCRdb redid the calling of the reads with MiXCR, one entry per CDR3 protein. The sample has approximately 1,000,000 distinct CDR3 sequences, under 40% seen once. Their cognate antigens are unknown. The starting material was cultured CD8+ T cells from PBMCs, obtained from culture after CMV antigen stimulation. The source is a human donor in good health (CMV status not recorded). Some clones in this sample may be carry-over from other donors' samples. CDR3s include the opening cysteine and the closing phenylalanine or tryptophan. Fields, in order: J gene, V gene, CDR3 protein.

j_gene: TRBJ2-1; v_gene: TRBV6-2/TRBV6-3; CDR3aa: CAGGQGNNEQFF
j_gene: TRBJ1-2; v_gene: TRBV7-9; CDR3aa: CVSSPGDRSPNYGYTF
j_gene: TRBJ2-7; v_gene: TRBV7-6; CDR3aa: CASSSDYYEQYF
j_gene: TRBJ2-1; v_gene: TRBV7-2; CDR3aa: CASSEEAGGTYNEQFF
j_gene: TRBJ2-5; v_gene: TRBV15; CDR3aa: CATSRAKGQGETQYF
j_gene: TRBJ1-1; v_gene: TRBV27; CDR3aa: CASSRSTAWGTEAFF
j_gene: TRBJ1-5; v_gene: TRBV10-2; CDR3aa: CASSETGQGRMPQHF
j_gene: TRBJ1-1; v_gene: TRBV5-6; CDR3aa: CASSLPAFNTEAFF
j_gene: TRBJ1-1; v_gene: TRBV6-1; CDR3aa: CASRQGTVEAFF
j_gene: TRBJ2-1; v_gene: TRBV11-2; CDR3aa: CASSPSLGWRSYNEQFF
j_gene: TRBJ2-1; v_gene: TRBV12-3/TRBV12-4; CDR3aa: CASSFFSYNEQFF
j_gene: TRBJ2-5; v_gene: TRBV15; CDR3aa: CATSRGQGDQETQYF
j_gene: TRBJ2-1; v_gene: TRBV7-8; CDR3aa: CASSLLRGGAYNEQFF
j_gene: TRBJ1-6; v_gene: TRBV27; CDR3aa: CASSLSLDSPLHF
j_gene: TRBJ1-2; v_gene: TRBV4-3; CDR3aa: CASSDSAYSGTGEKDGYTF
j_gene: TRBJ2-5; v_gene: TRBV7-8; CDR3aa: CASRIRDYRKETQYF
j_gene: TRBJ1-1; v_gene: TRBV11-3; CDR3aa: CASSSDDGTEAFF
j_gene: TRBJ1-5; v_gene: TRBV19; CDR3aa: CVSSMDNLNQPQHF
j_gene: TRBJ2-1; v_gene: TRBV6-2/TRBV6-3; CDR3aa: CASREAGGQFF
j_gene: TRBJ2-1; v_gene: TRBV19; CDR3aa: CASRLGQGAYNEQFF
j_gene: TRBJ1-1; v_gene: TRBV12-3/TRBV12-4; CDR3aa: CASSSPPSGGNTEAFF
j_gene: TRBJ1-4; v_gene: TRBV5-6; CDR3aa: CASSSRVIGTNEKLFF
j_gene: TRBJ2-3; v_gene: TRBV12-3/TRBV12-4; CDR3aa: CASSLAPGQGLTSTDTQYF
j_gene: TRBJ2-2; v_gene: TRBV7-9; CDR3aa: CASSPPTQNTGELFF
j_gene: TRBJ2-1; v_gene: TRBV12-3/TRBV12-4; CDR3aa: CASSPMEEEQFF
j_gene: TRBJ1-2; v_gene: TRBV6-1; CDR3aa: CASSENPDRFPWGYTF
j_gene: TRBJ1-1; v_gene: TRBV7-6; CDR3aa: CASSPGTDTEAFF
j_gene: TRBJ2-7; v_gene: TRBV7-9; CDR3aa: CASSAPGQSYEQYF
j_gene: TRBJ2-6; v_gene: TRBV7-6; CDR3aa: CASSLGKYNSGANVLTF
j_gene: TRBJ1-2; v_gene: TRBV19; CDR3aa: CASRPSGGSNYGYTF
j_gene: TRBJ2-4; v_gene: TRBV5-1; CDR3aa: CASSWSPGQNSFDKNIQYF
j_gene: TRBJ1-1; v_gene: TRBV18; CDR3aa: CASSPPRVSALAEAFF
j_gene: TRBJ1-1; v_gene: TRBV19; CDR3aa: CAVTQVGFTEAFF
j_gene: TRBJ1-3; v_gene: TRBV19; CDR3aa: CASSPDSLGNTIYF
j_gene: TRBJ1-3; v_gene: TRBV7-8; CDR3aa: CASSLEGTNSGNTIYF
j_gene: TRBJ2-7; v_gene: TRBV7-2; CDR3aa: CASSSPRLAGGPVGEGYEQYF
j_gene: TRBJ2-1; v_gene: TRBV6-1; CDR3aa: CASHQDPTHNEQFF
j_gene: TRBJ1-5; v_gene: TRBV27; CDR3aa: CASSLSGEGYQPQHF
j_gene: TRBJ1-1; v_gene: TRBV6-5; CDR3aa: CASSPLLSGVSEAFF
j_gene: TRBJ2-1; v_gene: TRBV9; CDR3aa: CASSVGGLLYNEQFF
j_gene: TRBJ1-5; v_gene: TRBV28; CDR3aa: CASSFFGNQPQHF
j_gene: TRBJ1-2; v_gene: TRBV7-8; CDR3aa: CASSLGEATNYGYTF
j_gene: TRBJ1-2; v_gene: TRBV19; CDR3aa: CASSMRTNYGYTF
j_gene: TRBJ1-4; v_gene: TRBV5-1; CDR3aa: CASSRTGFVSNEKLFF
j_gene: TRBJ2-1; v_gene: TRBV7-9; CDR3aa: CASSLEGLNNEQFF
j_gene: TRBJ2-1; v_gene: TRBV19; CDR3aa: CASSPLPSGNEQFF
j_gene: TRBJ1-4; v_gene: TRBV12-3/TRBV12-4; CDR3aa: CASRGQGSEKLFF
j_gene: TRBJ2-2; v_gene: TRBV7-8; CDR3aa: CASTGATNTGELFF
j_gene: TRBJ1-1; v_gene: TRBV6-6; CDR3aa: CASSDLGRGSTEAFF
j_gene: TRBJ2-3; v_gene: TRBV9; CDR3aa: CASSDNLGAGKDTQYF
j_gene: TRBJ1-1; v_gene: TRBV19; CDR3aa: CASSINLLNTEAFF
j_gene: TRBJ2-3; v_gene: TRBV7-8; CDR3aa: CANTLWGTWRVSGGTGTDTQYF
j_gene: TRBJ2-1; v_gene: TRBV7-9; CDR3aa: CASSLVVRAHNEQFF
j_gene: TRBJ2-1; v_gene: TRBV4-1; CDR3aa: CASSQDPSGGALNEQFF
j_gene: TRBJ2-3; v_gene: TRBV7-6; CDR3aa: CASSGGREADTQYF